These 3 T cell receptor beta chains came from one sample sequenced in a study of shared clonotypes between healthy human individuals. This table comes from immunoSEQ multiplex PCR, and its TCRdb copy is limited to in-frame clones, with some not included. The data show over 2 million clones, roughly 96% seen once. What was sequenced was naive CD4+ T cells sorted from blood. Subset noted: CD45RA+ positively selected. These receptors came from a man younger than 35 in good health.

The count of this clone is one. J is TRBJ1-1 and V is TRBV29-1; a possible D gene is TRBD1 (6 bases). The CDR3 consists of 14 residues. V was pared by 4 bases and J by 4 bases, with 16 bases between. Looked up from germline, CDR1 is SQVTM and CDR2 is ANQGSEA. CDR3 loop: CSVAISTGLTEAFF. The DNA of the CDR3 is TGCAGCGTTGCGATTTCTACAGGGCTCACTGAAGCTTTCTTT.

Concerning this clone: The sample has other DNA sequences that encode this CDR3 too. This chain links TRBV11-3 with TRBJ2-3; D gene unclear. The germline CDR1 and CDR2 sequences are SGHNT and YENEEA. V shed 1 base and J shed 1 base, with 6 bases lying between them. The CDR3 is 14 residues long. DNA for the CDR3: TGTGCCAGCAGCTTAGGATCGGGCACAGATACGCAGTATTTT. Residues: CASSLGSGTDTQYF.

In this sample, this clone turned up once. This rearrangement joins TRBV18 to TRBJ2-1, with 9 bases fitting TRBD2. J was trimmed by 6 bases and V by 2 bases; bases with no gene match: 5. From germline, CDR1 is KGHSH and CDR2 LQKENI. The CDR3 is made up of 15 amino acids. This CDR3 reads CASSPRLAGFNEQFF. The CDR3 bases are TGTGCCAGCTCACCAAGGCTAGCGGGGTTCAATGAGCAGTTCTTC. Using reference TRBV18 and TRBJ2-1 for the parts outside the CDR3, the full variable domain is NAGVMQNPRHLVRRRGQEARLRCSPMKGHSHVYWYRQLPEEGLKFMVYLQKENIIDESGMPKERFSAEFPKEGPSILRIQQVVRGDSAAYFCASSPRLAGFNEQFFGPGTRLTVL.